One T cell receptor (beta chain) is described in this entry. Its antigen is unknown. The PCR used 60 Vbeta and 13 Jbeta primers. Sequenced by immunoSEQ multiplex PCR; TCRdb stores in-frame clones only, minus some. In total, the table holds 180,000 or so clones. V trimming: 1 base; J trimming: 5 bases; junction bases outside the gene matches: 5. CDR1 and CDR2 from the germline V gene are SGHTA and FQGNSA. The CDR3 is made up of 15 amino acids. This record belongs to a study of cytomegalovirus exposure and HLA in healthy donors. Findings and caveats of the study: Within a later analysis, the majority of CMV-associated TCR beta chains appeared HLA-restricted.

The sample comprised PBMCs. This receptor was identified in a boy under 18 in good health and CMV-seronegative. The rearrangement uses TRBV7-2 and TRBJ2-5; 9 nucleotides line up with TRBD2. CDR3 region: CASSLVAGGRETQYF. DNA for the CDR3: TGTGCCAGCAGCTTAGTTGCGGGGGGGCGTGAGACCCAGTACTTC.